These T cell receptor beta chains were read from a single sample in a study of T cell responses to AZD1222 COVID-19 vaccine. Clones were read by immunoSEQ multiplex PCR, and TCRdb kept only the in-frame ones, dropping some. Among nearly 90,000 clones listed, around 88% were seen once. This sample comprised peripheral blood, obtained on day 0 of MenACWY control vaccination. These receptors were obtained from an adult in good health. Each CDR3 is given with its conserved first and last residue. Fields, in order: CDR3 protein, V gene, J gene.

CATSDPGQANYGYTF,TRBV24-1,TRBJ1-2
CASSLGRDQPQHF,TRBV2,TRBJ1-5
CASSAGRFVNYGYTF,TRBV5-6,TRBJ1-2
CASTSGGILGNSYNEQFF,TRBV3-1/TRBV3-2,TRBJ2-1
CASSYGTALSEQYF,TRBV6-2/TRBV6-3,TRBJ2-7
CASSLGTDYSNQPQHF,TRBV28,TRBJ1-5
CASSGTTGQNSPLHF,TRBV6-6,TRBJ1-6
CASSRETGLDTEAFF,TRBV14,TRBJ1-1
CAISFRAGSEETQYF,TRBV10-3,TRBJ2-5
CASSLARTYNEQFF,TRBV7-8,TRBJ2-1
CASSGAGGQYNEQFF,TRBV18,TRBJ2-1
CASGGASYNEQFF,TRBV12-3/TRBV12-4,TRBJ2-1
CSVDNPLIDRVGDYGYTF,TRBV29-1,TRBJ1-2
CASSYTDTKSPLHF,TRBV5-5,TRBJ1-6
CASSQEPTNSPLHF,TRBV3-1/TRBV3-2,TRBJ1-6
CSVALSSGGDNEQFF,TRBV29-1,TRBJ2-1
CASSVGHGRETQYF,TRBV19,TRBJ2-5
CASSVQGERNSPLHF,TRBV9,TRBJ1-6
CASSLRTGSSGNTIYF,TRBV19,TRBJ1-3
CASSLVSDEKLFF,TRBV4-2,TRBJ1-4
CASSLVSGGRSNQPQHF,TRBV7-2,TRBJ1-5
CASSQESGTTNEKLFF,TRBV4-2,TRBJ1-4
CAISESISSLYGYTF,TRBV10-3,TRBJ1-2